This entry lists 13 T cell receptor beta chains sequenced from one sample in a study of CD8 T cells in Susac syndrome. When the RNA was reverse transcribed, random hexamers were used with an input of about 0.5 to 1 ug. TCRdb re-called the immunoSEQ multiplex PCR reads through MiXCR, storing one row per CDR3 protein. The table includes approximately 280,000 distinct CDR3 sequences, roughly 81% detected once. The sample consisted of CD8+ T cells from PBMCs. These receptors were obtained from a human donor with multiple sclerosis.

This clonotype was counted a few times. This rearrangement joins TRBV5-1 to TRBJ1-5, with 8 bases identical to TRBD1. The CDR3 sequence is 14 residues long. V gave up 2 bases and J gave up 7 bases; unmatched junction bases: 5. Germline-derived CDR1 and CDR2 are SGHRS and YFSETQ. CDR3 coding DNA: TGCGCCAGCAGCTTACAGGGGGTACGGCAGCCCCAGCATTTT. Protein sequence: CASSLQGVRQPQHF.

The chain joins TRBV4-1 to TRBJ2-1; D may match TRBD1 or TRBD2 (5 bases each). The V end lost 3 bases, the J end lost 9 bases, and 15 bases lay between the germline ends. This CDR3 has 14 residues. Germline V lookup: CDR1 MGHRA, CDR2 YSYEKL. This CDR3 reads CASSHSGLAGEQFF. CDR3 DNA: TGCGCCAGCAGCCACTCGGGGCTAGCCGGTGAGCAGTTCTTC.

The chain is built from TRBV30 and TRBJ2-1; 9 bases are shared with TRBD1. CDR1 and CDR2 from the germline V gene are GTSNPN and SVGIG (reference sequence). This CDR3 has 16 residues. V shed 2 bases, J shed 0 bases, and the junction held 5 bases outside the gene matches. CDR3 protein: CAWSPGTGSSYNEQFF. The CDR3, as DNA: TGTGCCTGGAGTCCGGGGACAGGGAGCTCCTACAATGAGCAGTTCTTC.

This clonotype was detected only a few times. This rearrangement joins TRBV6-1 to TRBJ2-3; D is possibly TRBD2 (5 bases). V was cut by 7 bases and J by 2 bases, with 16 bases left in between. Germline loops: CDR1 MNHNS, CDR2 SASEGT. CDR3 length: 15 residues. The DNA of the CDR3 is TGTGCCAGCACCAGTTACCGGAGGAACACAGATACGCAGTATTTT. It specifies CASTSYRRNTDTQYF.

A few counts support this clonotype. The V call is TRBV28, the J call TRBJ2-7; TRBD1 is a possible D gene (6 bases). The CDR3 is made up of 14 amino acids. Trimming took 3 bases from V and 2 from J, leaving 11 bases between them. Germline values: CDR1 MDHEN, CDR2 SYDVKM. DNA for the CDR3: TGTGCCAGCAGTTTCCCGGACAGAACCTACGAGCAGTACTTC. As protein: CASSFPDRTYEQYF.

The chain couples TRBV4-2 to TRBJ2-7, with a possible D match to TRBD2 (5 bases). V was cut by 0 bases and J by 2 bases, with 11 bases left in between. The CDR3 length is 15 residues. Germline V gene data show CDR1 as LGHNA and CDR2 as YNFKEQ. The CDR3: CASSQENSETYEQYF. CDR3 in DNA: TGTGCCAGCAGCCAAGAGAATAGCGAGACCTACGAGCAGTACTTC.

The gene calls are TRBV2 and TRBJ1-1; TRBD1 matches 7 bases. Germline CDR1 and CDR2: SNHLY and FYNNEI. The CDR3 runs to 17 residues. V gave up 7 bases and J gave up 3 bases; unmatched junction bases: 17. The CDR3 nucleotides are TGTGCCAGCAAGCCACACCCCGGGACAGAGGAATACACTGAAGCTTTCTTT. This encodes CASKPHPGTEEYTEAFF.

This chain connects TRBV28 to TRBJ2-1, with D perhaps TRBD2 (6 bases). The germline V gene has CDR1 MDHEN and CDR2 SYDVKM. V was cut by 3 bases and J by 0 bases, with 18 bases left in between. The CDR3 sequence is 18 residues long. CDR3 nucleotide sequence: TGTGCCAGCAGTTTCTTTCCCGGGACTCATAGCTCCTACAATGAGCAGTTCTTC. Translated, it gives CASSFFPGTHSSYNEQFF.

This rearrangement joins TRBV20-1 to TRBJ2-7; D is perhaps TRBD1 (6 bases). This CDR3 spans 14 amino acids. Trimming shortened V by 0 bases and J by 3 bases, and 12 bases separated the two germline ends. Germline assignment: CDR1 DFQATT and CDR2 SNEGSKA (reference sequence). CDR3 in amino acids: CSARETGYIYEQYF. The CDR3 DNA follows: TGCAGTGCTAGAGAGACAGGATACATCTACGAGCAGTACTTC.

The V call is TRBV4-1, the J call TRBJ2-3; a possible D gene is TRBD2 (5 bases). V dropped 1 base and J dropped 2 bases, with 10 bases sitting between them. The CDR3 has 15 residues. In germline, CDR1 is MGHRA, CDR2 YSYEKL. The CDR3 here is CASSQAEGVTDTQYF. DNA of the CDR3: TGCGCCAGCAGCCAAGCTGAGGGAGTCACAGATACGCAGTATTTT.

The chain employs TRBV30 and TRBJ2-3; D remains unclear. This CDR3 region has 10 residues. V shed 4 bases and J shed 5 bases, with 4 bases lying between them. Germline V CDR1 and CDR2: GTSNPN, SVGIG (reference sequence). CDR3 in amino acids: CAWNGDTQYF. CDR3 DNA sequence: TGTGCCTGGAACGGAGATACGCAGTATTTT.

V usage is TRBV12-3 or TRBV12-4 and J usage is TRBJ2-4; D may correspond to TRBD1 or TRBD2 (5 bases each). V was pared by 1 base and J by 0 bases, with 10 bases between. There are 16 residues in the CDR3. CDR3 residues: CASSLGTGLAKNIQYF. The CDR3 DNA follows: TGTGCCAGCAGTTTAGGGACGGGGCTAGCCAAAAACATTCAGTACTTC.

The V and J genes are TRBV29-1 and TRBJ1-2; D is perhaps TRBD1 (6 bases). CDR1 is SQVTM, CDR2 ANQGSEA, per germline. V lost 7 bases and J lost 5, with 14 bases in between. This CDR3 is built from 12 residues. The CDR3 here is CSAEGDRYGYTF. As DNA, the CDR3 is TGCAGCGCCGAGGGGGATCGGTATGGCTACACCTTC.